This TCR beta chain was recovered during a study of a mutant IDH1 vaccine in newly diagnosed glioma listed by TCRdb under 2021. For the wider study: Vaccination began 4-6 weeks after radiotherapy alone, or alongside temozolomide cycles in the chemotherapy-containing groups. Peripheral blood was drawn at six visits: V03 (baseline), V05, V07, V10, V12 and V13. Prior to enrollment, standard therapy consisting of radiotherapy alone, temozolomide alone, or radiochemotherapy with temozolomide had been administered to patients, with the combination being received by most patients. Longitudinal TCRB deep sequencing was performed for roughly 24 treated patients wherever samples were available for exploratory analyses. Of the roughly 34 treated patients, roughly 62% were male and 37.5% were female, and the mean age was approximately 39 years. The week-35 safety follow-up took place at visit V12, and the week-47 end of study took place at visit V13.

As concerns this clone: It has no known antigen specificity. Base qualities are not provided; no much larger clone lies one nucleotide away.

Library prep was done by the immunoSEQ multiplex PCR assay. Rearranged TCR beta chain sequences were amplified with the hsTCRB Kit following the manufacturer's protocol. TCRB libraries were sequenced on an Illumina MiSeq. Per the original workflow: The kit vendor's proprietary platform handled demultiplexing, trimming and gene mapping. TCRdb mirrors the immuneACCESS table, restricted to in-frame sequences. Some clones are absent from its copies; in checked studies, under half trace to an unresolved V gene, and the reason for the others is unknown. V, J and clone size are taken as reported in that table, and D and trimming were inferred from the DNA itself. Present in this sample are around 84,000 clones, approximately 75% of which were seen just once. The top ten clones comprise under 6.5% of the sample. In the paper's terms, the time point label means: week 47, end of study. Every vaccine dose consisted of 300 ug of a 20-mer mutant IDH1 peptide in Montanide, administered subcutaneously together with topical imiquimod. Across visits V03 through V10, patients got a total of eight vaccinations, given in weeks 1, 3, 5, 7, 11, 15, 19 and 23. The donors had newly diagnosed IDH1-mutant astrocytomas of WHO grade 3 or 4 that showed loss of nuclear ATRX. The samples were drawn from NOA16, a multicentre, single-arm, open-label phase I trial in Germany that tested a mutant IDH1 peptide vaccine in humans for the first time. The DNeasy Blood and Tissue Kit was used to extract genomic DNA from EDTA blood for TCRB sequencing.

Overall study results and their limits: Pseudoprogression appeared unrelated to alterations in the top peripheral T cell clonotypes detected by TCRB sequencing. It was noted by the authors that analyses of patient blood samples could not be reproduced owing to sample limitations. Across multiple MHC alleles, vaccine-induced immune responses were seen in around 93% of patients. Availability determined which PBMC samples were chosen for TCRB deep sequencing.

V and J lose 5 bases and 2 bases, and a span of 13 bases separates them. The germline V gene (reference sequence) yields LNHDA for CDR1 and SQIVND for CDR2. Taken from cysteine to phenylalanine, the CDR3 has 15 residues. Only CDR3 DNA is held: 45 bases, read in frame from base 1. The sequence was obtained from a man in his forties or fifties with glioma. Sequenced here: PBMCs, sampled from a glioma patient whose treatment included an IDH1 peptide vaccine. The V gene is TRBV19 and the J gene is TRBJ2-1; TRBD1 is perhaps the D gene, given 6 matching bases. The DNA is TGTGCCAGTAGTCCCGCCAGGGGACCCTACAATGAGCAGTTCTTC. This gives the protein CASSPARGPYNEQFF.